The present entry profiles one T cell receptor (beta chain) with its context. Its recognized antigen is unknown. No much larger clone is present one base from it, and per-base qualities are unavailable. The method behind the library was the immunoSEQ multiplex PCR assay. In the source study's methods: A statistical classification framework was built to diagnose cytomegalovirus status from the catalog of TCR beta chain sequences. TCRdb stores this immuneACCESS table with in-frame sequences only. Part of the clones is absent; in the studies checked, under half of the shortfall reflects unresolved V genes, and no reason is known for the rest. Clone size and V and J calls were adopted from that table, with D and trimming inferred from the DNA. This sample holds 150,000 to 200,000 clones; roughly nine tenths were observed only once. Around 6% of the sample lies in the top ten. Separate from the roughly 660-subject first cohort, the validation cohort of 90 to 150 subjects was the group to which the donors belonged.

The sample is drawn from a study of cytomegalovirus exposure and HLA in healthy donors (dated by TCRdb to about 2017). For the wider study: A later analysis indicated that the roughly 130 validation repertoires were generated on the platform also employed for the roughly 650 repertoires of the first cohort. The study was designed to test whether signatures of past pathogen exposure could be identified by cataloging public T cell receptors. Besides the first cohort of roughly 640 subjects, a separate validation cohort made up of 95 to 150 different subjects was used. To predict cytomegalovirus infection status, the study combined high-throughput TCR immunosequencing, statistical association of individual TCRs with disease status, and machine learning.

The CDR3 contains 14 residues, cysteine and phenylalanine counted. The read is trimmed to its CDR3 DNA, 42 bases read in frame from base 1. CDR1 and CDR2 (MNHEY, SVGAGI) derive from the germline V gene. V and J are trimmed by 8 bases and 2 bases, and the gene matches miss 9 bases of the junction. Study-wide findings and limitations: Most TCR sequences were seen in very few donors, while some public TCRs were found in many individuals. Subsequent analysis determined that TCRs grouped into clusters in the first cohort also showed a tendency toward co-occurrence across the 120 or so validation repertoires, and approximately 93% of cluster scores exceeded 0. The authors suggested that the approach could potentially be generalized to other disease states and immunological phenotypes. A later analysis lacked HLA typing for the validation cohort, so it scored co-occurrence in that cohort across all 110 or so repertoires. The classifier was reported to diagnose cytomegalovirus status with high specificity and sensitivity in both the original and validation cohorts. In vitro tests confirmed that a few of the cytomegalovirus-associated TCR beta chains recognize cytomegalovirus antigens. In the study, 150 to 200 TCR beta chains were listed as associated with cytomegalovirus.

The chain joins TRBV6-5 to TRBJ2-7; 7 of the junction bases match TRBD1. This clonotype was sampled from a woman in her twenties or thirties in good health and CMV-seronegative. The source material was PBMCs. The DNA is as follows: TGTGCCAGCGGAAGGACAGGTGGCACCTACGAGCAGTACTTC. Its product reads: CASGRTGGTYEQYF.